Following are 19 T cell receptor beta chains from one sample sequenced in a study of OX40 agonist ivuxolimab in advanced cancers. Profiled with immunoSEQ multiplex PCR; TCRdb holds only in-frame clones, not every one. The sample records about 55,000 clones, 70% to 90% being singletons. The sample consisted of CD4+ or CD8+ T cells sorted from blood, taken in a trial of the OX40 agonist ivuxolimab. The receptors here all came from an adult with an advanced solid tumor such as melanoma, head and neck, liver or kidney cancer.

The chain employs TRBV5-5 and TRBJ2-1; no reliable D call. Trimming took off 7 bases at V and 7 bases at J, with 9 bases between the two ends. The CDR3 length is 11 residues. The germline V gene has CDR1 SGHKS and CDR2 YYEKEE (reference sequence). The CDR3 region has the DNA TGTGCCAGCGTCCAAGGTAATGAGCAGTTCTTC. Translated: CASVQGNEQFF.

The CDR3 bases are TGTGCCAGCAGTTTTGGGCGAGAGCAGTACTTC. This sequence encodes CASSFGREQYF. The rearrangement joins TRBV27 to TRBJ2-7; no clear D gene. Germline V gene lookup returns CDR1 MNHEY and CDR2 SMNVEV (reference sequence). V was pared by 3 bases and J by 7 bases, with 7 bases between. The CDR3 has 11 residues.

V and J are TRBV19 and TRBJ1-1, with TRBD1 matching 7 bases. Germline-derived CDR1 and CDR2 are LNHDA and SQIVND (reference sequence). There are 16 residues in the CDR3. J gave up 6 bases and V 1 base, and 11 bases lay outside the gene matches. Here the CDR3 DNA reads TGTGCCAGTAGTATAGCTTCGACTGACAGGGCCCCTGAAGCTTTCTTT. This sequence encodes CASSIASTDRAPEAFF.

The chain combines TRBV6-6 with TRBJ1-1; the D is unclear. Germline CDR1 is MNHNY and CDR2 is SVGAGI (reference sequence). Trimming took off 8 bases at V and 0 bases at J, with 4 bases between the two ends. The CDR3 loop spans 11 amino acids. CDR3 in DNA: TGTGCCAGCGAGTTGAACACTGAAGCTTTCTTT. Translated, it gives CASELNTEAFF.

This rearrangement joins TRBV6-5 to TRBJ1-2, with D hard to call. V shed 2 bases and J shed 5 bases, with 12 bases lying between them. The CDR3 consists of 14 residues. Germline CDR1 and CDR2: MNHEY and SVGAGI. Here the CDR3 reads CASSYEGGIYGYTF. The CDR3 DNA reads TGTGCCAGCAGTTACGAGGGAGGGATATATGGCTACACCTTC.

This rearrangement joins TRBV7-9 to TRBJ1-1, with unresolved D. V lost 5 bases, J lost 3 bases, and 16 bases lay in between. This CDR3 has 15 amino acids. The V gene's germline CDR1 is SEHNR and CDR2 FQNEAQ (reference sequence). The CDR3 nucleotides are TGTGCCAGCAGCCCCTCGAGGGTAATCGACACTGAAGCTTTCTTT. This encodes CASSPSRVIDTEAFF.

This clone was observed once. For the CDR3, the DNA is TGTGCCAGCAGTAAGGAGACGGGTAACGAGCAGTACTTC. Protein sequence: CASSKETGNEQYF. The J gene is TRBJ2-7, the V gene TRBV5-4, with D unresolved. V was trimmed by 5 bases and J by 5 bases, leaving 14 bases between them. The CDR3 runs 13 residues. Germline CDR1 reads SGHNT; CDR2 reads YYREEE (reference sequence).

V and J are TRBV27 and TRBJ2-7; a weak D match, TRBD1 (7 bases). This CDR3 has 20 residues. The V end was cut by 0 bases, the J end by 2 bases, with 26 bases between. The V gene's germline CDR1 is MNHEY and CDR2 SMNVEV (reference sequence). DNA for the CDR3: TGTGCCAGCAGTTTATCAGGGAGCCAGGGGGGACTGGGAGTCGCCTACGAGCAGTACTTC. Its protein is CASSLSGSQGGLGVAYEQYF.

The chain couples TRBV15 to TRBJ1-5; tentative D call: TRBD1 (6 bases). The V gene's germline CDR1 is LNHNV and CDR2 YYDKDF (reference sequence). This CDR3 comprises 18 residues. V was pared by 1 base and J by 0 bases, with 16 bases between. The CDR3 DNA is TGTGCCACCAGCAGAGGGGACCCCGGACAGTATAGCAATCAGCCCCAGCATTTT. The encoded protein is CATSRGDPGQYSNQPQHF.

The CDR3 here is CASSLGGSTPYEQYF. Written as DNA, the CDR3 is TGTGCCAGCAGCTTAGGCGGCAGCACACCCTACGAGCAGTACTTC. The chain carries TRBV13 and TRBJ2-7; D remains unclear. The length of the CDR3 is 15 residues. Germline CDR1 is PRHDT and CDR2 is FYEKMQ (reference sequence). V gave up 0 bases and J gave up 2 bases, with 11 bases separating them.

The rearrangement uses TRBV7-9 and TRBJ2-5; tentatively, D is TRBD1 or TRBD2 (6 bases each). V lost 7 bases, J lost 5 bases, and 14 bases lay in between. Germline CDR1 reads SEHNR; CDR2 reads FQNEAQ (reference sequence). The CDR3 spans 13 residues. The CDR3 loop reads CASKWGAGETQYF. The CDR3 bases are TGTGCCAGCAAGTGGGGGGCCGGGGAGACCCAGTACTTC.

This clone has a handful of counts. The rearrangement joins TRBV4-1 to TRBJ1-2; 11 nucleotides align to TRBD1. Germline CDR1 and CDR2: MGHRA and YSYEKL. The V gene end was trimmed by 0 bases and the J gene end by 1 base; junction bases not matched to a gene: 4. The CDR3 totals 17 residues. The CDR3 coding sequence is TGCGCCAGCAGCCAAGATATAGGGACAGGGGGTAACTATGGCTACACCTTC. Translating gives CASSQDIGTGGNYGYTF.

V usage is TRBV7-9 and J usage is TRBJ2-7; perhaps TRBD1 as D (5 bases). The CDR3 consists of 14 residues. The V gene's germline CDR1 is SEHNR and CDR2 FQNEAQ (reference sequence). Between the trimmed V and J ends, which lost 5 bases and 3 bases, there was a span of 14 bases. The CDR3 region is CASSTGGAHYEQYF. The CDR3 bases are TGTGCCAGCAGCACAGGTGGGGCCCACTACGAGCAGTACTTC.

The CDR3 protein is CASTGISVGGSPLHF. CDR3 DNA sequence: TGTGCCAGCACAGGGATCAGTGTCGGCGGCTCACCCCTCCACTTT. The chain carries TRBV28 and TRBJ1-6, with TRBD1 as a possible D gene (5 bases). Germline-derived CDR1 and CDR2 are MDHEN and SYDVKM. The V end lost 7 bases, the J end lost 10 bases, and 20 bases lay between the germline ends. The CDR3 consists of 15 residues. The whole variable domain, remainder taken from reference TRBV28 and TRBJ1-6, is DVKVTQSSRYLVKRTGEKVFLECVQDMDHENMFWYRQDPGLGLRLIYFSYDVKMKEKGDIPEGYSVSREKKERFSLILESASTNQTSMYLCASTGISVGGSPLHFGNGTRLTVT.

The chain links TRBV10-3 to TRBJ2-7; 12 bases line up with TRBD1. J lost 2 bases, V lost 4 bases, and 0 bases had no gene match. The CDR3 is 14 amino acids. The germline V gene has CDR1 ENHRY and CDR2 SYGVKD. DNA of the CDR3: TGTGCCATCAGTGGGGACAGGGGGCCCTACGAGCAGTACTTC. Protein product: CAISGDRGPYEQYF.

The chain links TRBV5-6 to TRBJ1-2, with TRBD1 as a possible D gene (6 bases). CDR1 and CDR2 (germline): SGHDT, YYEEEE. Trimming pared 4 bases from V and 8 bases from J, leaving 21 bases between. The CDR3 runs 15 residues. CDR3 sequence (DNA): TGTGCCAGCAGCCCTCCGGGGGGGCAGGTCGTGGGCTACACCTTC. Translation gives CASSPPGGQVVGYTF.

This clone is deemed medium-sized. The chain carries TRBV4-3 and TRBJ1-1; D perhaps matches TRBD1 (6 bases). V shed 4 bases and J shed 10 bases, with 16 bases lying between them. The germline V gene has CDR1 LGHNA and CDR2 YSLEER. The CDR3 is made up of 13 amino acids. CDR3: CASSPWRGEGAFF. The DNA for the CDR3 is TGCGCCAGCAGCCCTTGGAGGGGGGAAGGAGCTTTCTTT.

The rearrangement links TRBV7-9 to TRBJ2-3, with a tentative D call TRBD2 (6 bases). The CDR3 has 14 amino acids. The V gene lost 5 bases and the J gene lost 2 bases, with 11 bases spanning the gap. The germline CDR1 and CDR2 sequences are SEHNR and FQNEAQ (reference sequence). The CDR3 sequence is CASSGEVTTDTQYF. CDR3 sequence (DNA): TGTGCCAGCAGCGGGGAGGTGACCACAGATACGCAGTATTTT.

The DNA of the CDR3 is TGTGCCAGCAGCCTGGGGGGAGCGGGGCCCGGTACGCAGTATTTT. It specifies CASSLGGAGPGTQYF. V usage is TRBV7-6 and J usage is TRBJ2-3; TRBD2 aligns across 7 bases. The CDR3 is 15 amino acids. CDR1 and CDR2 (germline): SGHVS, FNYEAQ. The junction had 13 bases not matched to a gene; V was cut back by 5 bases and J by 8 bases.